This T cell receptor beta chain was identified during a study of blood T cell repertoires in COVID-19. Study summary: The study drew acute and convalescent COVID-19 samples from the United States, Italy and Spain. PBMCs, B-cell-depleted T cells, or T cells were the source of the cDNA or gDNA that made up the material.

Per the authors' pipeline: Researchers report that nucleated cell counts were estimated from reference gene primer amplification. The table came from immunoSEQ multiplex PCR; TCRdb's copy has only in-frame clones and leaves some out. D and trimming were read from the DNA, whereas the V and J calls and clone size are those reported in that table. The sample contains about 200,000 clones, around 75% of which appear only once. This CDR3 has 14 residues. Trimming shortened V by 4 bases and J by 2 bases, and 9 bases separated the two germline ends. Germline V gene data show CDR1 as MDHEN and CDR2 as SYDVKM.

Sequenced input: peripheral blood. V usage is TRBV28 and J usage is TRBJ2-1; a weak D match, TRBD2 (5 bases). The TCR originated in a human donor in a cohort sampled during active COVID-19. The CDR3 DNA reads TGTGCCAGCAGTTCCGGGAATCCCTACAATGAGCAGTTCTTC. Protein: CASSSGNPYNEQFF.